This T cell receptor beta chain is drawn from a study of graft-versus-host responses after intestinal transplantation. At the level of the study: Isolated intestinal, liver-intestinal, or multivisceral transplants were what recipients had. Findings and caveats of the study: Peak GvH clone levels in circulation were associated with early post-transplant HvG declines.

Worth noting for this clone: No antigen is known for it.

This CDR3 is 14 amino acids long. Losses at the gene ends were 5 bases for V and 5 bases for J; bases not matched to a gene: 7. CDR1 and CDR2 (germline): MNHEY, SVGAGI. The table came from immunoSEQ multiplex PCR; TCRdb's copy has only in-frame clones and leaves some out. The table records 80,000 to 95,000 clones, around 93% of them present only once. The source is a human donor who received an intestinal transplant. The material was unstimulated CD8+ T cells sorted from spleen or lymph node cells, obtained before intestinal transplant. The chain combines TRBV6-5 with TRBJ2-7, with 9 bases that match TRBD1. The CDR3 region is CASSPRTGVHEQYF. The CDR3 nucleotides are TGTGCCAGCAGTCCGCGGACAGGGGTCCACGAGCAGTACTTC.